These 31 T cell receptor beta chains share one sample of origin, sequenced in a study of early T cells in non-severe SARS-CoV-2 infection. One entry per CDR3 protein results from TCRdb running MiXCR on the 5' RACE reads. The table shows about 83,000 distinct CDR3 sequences, with roughly a tenth occurring only once. This material consisted of whole blood, taken at baseline. The receptors shown here come from an adult who was a healthcare worker with PCR-confirmed SARS-CoV-2 infection or an uninfected control (not recorded which).

This clonotype was counted only a few times. This chain uses TRBV10-3 with TRBJ2-4, with TRBD2 as a possible D gene (5 bases). The V gene's germline CDR1 is ENHRY and CDR2 SYGVKD. This CDR3 has 14 amino acids. Trimming left V 0 bases short and J 7 bases short, with 10 bases between. The CDR3 bases are TGTGCCATCAGTGAGTCAGGGAGTTGGAACATTCAGTACTTC. It specifies CAISESGSWNIQYF.

Many counts were recorded for this clonotype. The V and J genes are TRBV18 and TRBJ2-3; D is unclear. The CDR3 extends over 16 amino acids. Germline V gene sequence: CDR1 KGHSH, CDR2 LQKENI. Trimming removed 0 bases from V and 8 bases from J, with 18 bases in between. The CDR3 coding sequence is TGTGCCAGCTCACCACCCTCGTTATCCGGCGGAGCTACGCAGTATTTT. Its translation: CASSPPSLSGGATQYF. Full variable domain (missing parts from reference TRBV18 and TRBJ2-3): NAGVMQNPRHLVRRRGQEARLRCSPMKGHSHVYWYRQLPEEGLKFMVYLQKENIIDESGMPKERFSAEFPKEGPSILRIQQVVRGDSAAYFCASSPPSLSGGATQYFGPGTRLTVL.

Many counts were recorded for this clonotype. This sequence joins TRBV7-8 and TRBJ2-3; no reliable D call. V shed 1 base and J shed 2 bases, with 13 bases lying between them. This CDR3 region has 16 residues. CDR1 SGHVS and CDR2 FQNEAQ come from the germline V gene. For the CDR3, the DNA is TGTGCCAGCAGCTTAGTTCCCAGCTCCCACACAGATACGCAGTATTTT. Protein: CASSLVPSSHTDTQYF.

The rearrangement links TRBV20-1 to TRBJ1-2; no firm D call. The V gene's germline CDR1 is DFQATT and CDR2 SNEGSKA (reference sequence). CDR3 size: 13 residues. V lost 3 bases and J lost 8, with 16 bases in between. CDR3 loop: CSARISSRGGYTF. DNA of the CDR3: TGCAGTGCTAGGATATCAAGCCGTGGAGGCTACACCTTC.

This clonotype has more than one count but fewer than ten. This chain links TRBV20-1 with TRBJ2-1; 10 bases are shared with TRBD2. This CDR3 is 13 amino acids long. Germline V lookup: CDR1 DFQATT, CDR2 SNEGSKA (reference sequence). The J segment lost 7 bases and the V segment lost 5 bases, leaving 5 bases of the junction unmatched. As DNA, the CDR3 is TGCAGTGCTCACGGGACTAGCGTTAATGAGCAGTTCTTC. This gives the protein CSAHGTSVNEQFF.

The chain joins TRBV18 to TRBJ2-3; D may be TRBD2 (6 bases). Germline values: CDR1 KGHSH, CDR2 LQKENI. The CDR3 sequence is 16 residues long. V gave up 6 bases and J gave up 3 bases, with 19 bases separating them. CDR3 coding DNA: TGTGCCAGCTCCCCCTTAGGGCGGGACCGGACAGATACGCAGTATTTT. This gives the protein CASSPLGRDRTDTQYF.

The genes are TRBV20-1 and TRBJ2-1; maybe TRBD2 (6 bases). Germline loops: CDR1 DFQATT, CDR2 SNEGSKA (reference sequence). The CDR3 covers 12 residues. This CDR3 reads CSGSGALNEQFF. The CDR3 region has the DNA TGCAGCGGGAGTGGGGCTCTTAATGAGCAGTTCTTC.

This chain connects TRBV6-2 or TRBV6-3 to TRBJ2-5; 10 bases are shared with TRBD2. V lost 6 bases to trimming and J lost 4 bases; unmatched junction nucleotides: 8. The V gene's germline CDR1 is MNHEY and CDR2 SVGEGT. This CDR3 contains 15 residues. CDR3 sequence reads: CASSLLAGWRETQYF. For the CDR3, the DNA is TGTGCCAGCAGCTTACTAGCGGGGTGGCGAGAGACCCAGTACTTC.

Ten or more counts support this clonotype. The chain links TRBV2 to TRBJ2-3; 10 nucleotides match TRBD1. CDR3 length: 15 amino acids. Germline CDR1 and CDR2: SNHLY and FYNNEI. V lost 5 bases, J lost 4 bases, and 6 bases stayed unmatched. CDR3 in DNA: TGTGCCAGCAGTATGAGACAGGGGGCTGCAGATACGCAGTATTTT. Translation: CASSMRQGAADTQYF.

The gene calls are TRBV6-6 and TRBJ2-6; D gene uncertain. CDR1 and CDR2 (germline): MNHNY, SVGAGI (reference sequence). Trimming stripped 4 bases from V and 4 bases from J, with 11 bases between. The CDR3 runs to 15 residues. The CDR3 region is CASSSSDRGANVLTF. Here the CDR3 DNA reads TGTGCCAGCAGTTCCTCAGACCGAGGGGCCAACGTCCTGACTTTC.

V is TRBV11-2 and J is TRBJ2-3; no firm D call. V lost 1 base to trimming and J lost 6 bases, with 5 bases between them. CDR1 is SGHAT, CDR2 FQNNGV, per germline. This CDR3 region has 12 residues. The CDR3 region is CASSLGADTQYF. As DNA, the CDR3 is TGTGCCAGCAGCTTAGGAGCCGATACGCAGTATTTT.

This clonotype was observed at least ten times. V and J are TRBV12-3 or TRBV12-4 and TRBJ2-1, with D unclear. V was shortened by 7 bases and J by 8 bases, with 12 bases between the two germline ends. The CDR3 consists of 12 residues. In DNA form, the CDR3 reads TGTGCCAGCAATGGGCCGTTGGATGAGCAGTTCTTC. Translating it yields CASNGPLDEQFF.

The chain recombines TRBV3-1 with TRBJ2-7; 7 nucleotides match TRBD1. The CDR3 is 13 residues long. Germline V CDR1 and CDR2: LGHDT, YNNKEL (reference sequence). V lost 3 bases, J lost 3 bases, and 2 bases stayed unmatched. The CDR3 nucleotides are TGTGCCAGCAGCCAGCCAGGGGGCTACGAGCAGTACTTC. It specifies CASSQPGGYEQYF.

This clonotype was detected a few times. The V call is TRBV30, the J call TRBJ1-4, with D perhaps TRBD1 (6 bases). Germline CDR1 is GTSNPN and CDR2 is SVGIG (reference sequence). The CDR3 is made up of 13 amino acids. V was shortened by 3 bases and J by 7 bases, with 12 bases between the two germline ends. CDR3 bases: TGTGCCTGGAGCCTCGGAGGGGGTGAAAAACTGTTTTTT. Protein: CAWSLGGGEKLFF.

A few counts support this clonotype. V gene TRBV24-1 combines with J gene TRBJ1-3, with unresolved D. Germline CDR1 and CDR2: KGHDR and SFDVKD. Trimming took off 6 bases at V and 0 bases at J, with 5 bases between the two ends. The CDR3 runs 13 residues. The CDR3 loop reads CATSPSSGNTIYF. The DNA for the CDR3 is TGTGCCACCAGTCCGAGCTCTGGAAACACCATATATTTT.

This clonotype was detected only a few times. This chain connects TRBV12-3 or TRBV12-4 to TRBJ1-1; no definite D call. Between the trimmed V and J ends, which lost 3 bases and 4 bases, there was a span of 9 bases. The CDR3 loop spans 13 amino acids. The CDR3 here is CASSLGAGTEAFF. The CDR3 region has the DNA TGTGCCAGCAGTTTGGGCGCGGGCACTGAAGCTTTCTTT.

This clonotype was picked up many times. In DNA, the CDR3 is TGTGCCTGGAGTCGCAGGGGTGGCTACACCTTC. It codes for CAWSRRGGYTF. The rearrangement links TRBV30 to TRBJ1-2, with D possibly matching TRBD1 (6 bases). The V and J ends lost 2 bases and 7 bases respectively, with 8 bases between them. CDR1 is GTSNPN and CDR2 is SVGIG in the germline V gene (reference sequence). This CDR3 region has 11 residues.

This clonotype was counted at least ten times. V gene TRBV20-1 combines with J gene TRBJ2-6; D gene uncertain. Germline lookup yields CDR1 DFQATT and CDR2 SNEGSKA (reference sequence). The CDR3 is 16 residues long. Trimming took 0 bases from V and 3 from J, leaving 12 bases between them. The CDR3 bases are TGCAGTGCTAGAGATTTATCGACAAGTGGGGCCAACGTCCTGACTTTC. Protein product: CSARDLSTSGANVLTF.

This clonotype appeared many times. The chain joins TRBV27 to TRBJ2-7; TRBD2 matches at 7 bases. CDR1 and CDR2 from the germline V gene are MNHEY and SMNVEV (reference sequence). V trimming: 2 bases; J trimming: 3 bases; junction bases outside the gene matches: 7. There are 15 residues in the CDR3. The CDR3 loop is CASSLGRGVGYEQYF. CDR3 nucleotide sequence: TGTGCCAGCAGTTTAGGGAGGGGTGTCGGCTACGAGCAGTACTTC.

As to this clonotype: One end of the junction is discordant with germline, which a read error may explain. J is TRBJ2-4 and V is TRBV11-2; tentatively, D is TRBD1 (7 bases). This CDR3 has 16 amino acids. Germline V gene data show CDR1 as SGHAT and CDR2 as FQNNGV. The CDR3 bases are TGTGCCAGCAGCTCCGGACTACAGGGGTTCAAAAACACTCAGTACTTC. It yields the protein CASSSGLQGFKNTQYF.

In this sample, this clonotype turned up a few times. The chain combines TRBV10-2 with TRBJ2-1; D remains ambiguous. Trimming removed 7 bases from V and 5 bases from J, with 9 bases in between. The CDR3 is 12 residues long. Germline values: CDR1 WSHSY, CDR2 SAAADI. CDR3 protein: CASMGPNNEQFF. Here the CDR3 DNA reads TGCGCCAGCATGGGCCCTAACAATGAGCAGTTCTTC.

This clonotype has more than one count but fewer than ten. The chain combines TRBV11-2 with TRBJ1-1; D not resolved. The CDR3 is made up of 14 amino acids. CDR1 and CDR2 (germline): SGHAT, FQNNGV. Trimming cost V 3 bases and J 0 bases, with 8 bases left between them. DNA for the CDR3: TGTGCCAGCAGCTTCGGGTCCATGAACACTGAAGCTTTCTTT. This encodes CASSFGSMNTEAFF.

The J gene is TRBJ2-1, the V gene TRBV3-1; D not resolved. CDR3 length equals 14 residues. V shed 0 bases and J shed 13 bases, with 16 bases lying between them. In germline, CDR1 is LGHDT, CDR2 YNNKEL (reference sequence). The CDR3 DNA follows: TGTGCCAGCAGCCAAGAAGGTACGGCGATTTCCCAGTTCTTC. Protein sequence: CASSQEGTAISQFF.

CDR3 in amino acids: CASSPPGTEQFF. CDR3 coding DNA: TGTGCCAGCTCACCTCCCGGGACGGAGCAGTTCTTC. The gene calls are TRBV18 and TRBJ2-1, with D perhaps given as TRBD1 or TRBD2 (5 bases each). Trimming removed 3 bases from V and 10 bases from J, with 10 bases in between. The CDR3 sequence is 12 residues long. Per germline, CDR1 KGHSH and CDR2 LQKENI.

This clonotype was seen a handful of times. The chain links TRBV27 to TRBJ2-3, with a weak D call TRBD2 (6 bases). The length of the CDR3 is 16 residues. V was pared by 10 bases and J by 2 bases, with 22 bases between. The germline V gene has CDR1 MNHEY and CDR2 SMNVEV (reference sequence). The CDR3 reads CATSASGWRPTDTQYF. Written as DNA, the CDR3 is TGTGCCACCTCGGCCAGCGGGTGGAGGCCCACAGATACGCAGTATTTT.

This clonotype was counted between two and nine times. J is TRBJ1-6 and V is TRBV9, with TRBD1 as a possible D gene (5 bases). V lost 3 bases and J 6 bases, leaving 13 bases between the germline ends. The V gene's germline CDR1 is SGDLS and CDR2 YYNGEE. The CDR3 is 15 amino acids. Here the CDR3 DNA reads TGTGCCAGCAGCGACTGGGACGGAGTTAATTCACCCCTCCACTTT. Protein: CASSDWDGVNSPLHF.

There are a few counts of this clonotype. The rearrangement uses TRBV5-1 and TRBJ1-3; a weak D match, TRBD1 (5 bases). The CDR3 has 14 amino acids. Trimming took 0 bases from V and 4 from J, leaving 8 bases between them. Germline V gene data show CDR1 as SGHRS and CDR2 as YFSETQ. CDR3 residues: CASSLVGEGNTIYF. DNA for the CDR3: TGCGCCAGCAGCTTGGTAGGGGAGGGAAACACCATATATTTT.

This clonotype came up many times. The V call is TRBV7-3, the J call TRBJ2-5; TRBD1 aligns across 7 bases. The CDR3 has 13 residues. V trimming: 7 bases; J trimming: 4 bases; junction bases outside the gene matches: 6. Germline V gene lookup returns CDR1 SGHTA and CDR2 FQGTGA. The DNA of the CDR3 is TGTGCCAGCACCACAGGGGTAGGAGAGACCCAGTACTTC. Protein product: CASTTGVGETQYF.

In its sample, this clonotype was seen a few times. The V call is TRBV20-1, the J call TRBJ1-2, with 8 bases fitting TRBD1. V lost 1 base and J lost 2; bases outside the gene matches: 0. Germline CDR1 DFQATT, CDR2 SNEGSKA (reference sequence). This CDR3 comprises 13 residues. CDR3 sequence: CSARGTGNYGYTF. CDR3 sequence (DNA): TGCAGTGCTAGAGGGACAGGGAACTATGGCTACACCTTC.

The rearrangement uses TRBV12-3 or TRBV12-4 and TRBJ2-7; no reliable D call. V shed 5 bases and J shed 7 bases, with 9 bases lying between them. The CDR3 is 11 residues long. Here the CDR3 reads CASSTTREQYF. The CDR3 region has the DNA TGTGCCAGCAGTACGACGAGGGAGCAGTACTTC.

This clonotype showed up just a few times. The V and J genes are TRBV24-1 and TRBJ2-1, with D hard to call. The CDR3 covers 13 residues. Germline-derived CDR1 and CDR2 are KGHDR and SFDVKD. Trimming removed 3 bases from V and 4 bases from J, with 6 bases in between. CDR3 in DNA: TGTGCCACCAGTGATATAAAATACAATGAGCAGTTCTTC. Translating it yields CATSDIKYNEQFF.